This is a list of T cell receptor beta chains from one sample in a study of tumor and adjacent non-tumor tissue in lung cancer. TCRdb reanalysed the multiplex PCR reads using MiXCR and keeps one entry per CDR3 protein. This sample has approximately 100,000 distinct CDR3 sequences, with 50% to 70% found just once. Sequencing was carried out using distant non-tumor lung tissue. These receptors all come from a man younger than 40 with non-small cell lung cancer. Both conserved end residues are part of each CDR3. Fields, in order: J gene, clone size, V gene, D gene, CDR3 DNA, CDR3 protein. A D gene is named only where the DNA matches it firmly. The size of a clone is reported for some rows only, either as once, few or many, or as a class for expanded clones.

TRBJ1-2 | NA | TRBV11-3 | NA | TGTACCAACAGCTTAACACCCGGGGGCTACACCTTC | CTNSLTPGGYTF
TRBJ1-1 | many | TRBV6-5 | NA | TGTGCCAGCGAGGGGGGGCGGTCGATCGGGACTGAAGCTTTCTTT | CASEGGRSIGTEAFF
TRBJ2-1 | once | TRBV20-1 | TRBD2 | TGCATTGCTAGAGATTTGCGGGAGGGCTACAATGAGCAATTCTTC | CIARDLREGYNEQFF
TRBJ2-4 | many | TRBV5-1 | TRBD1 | TGCGCCAGCAGCTCGGACAGGAGCAAAAACATTCAGTACTTC | CASSSDRSKNIQYF
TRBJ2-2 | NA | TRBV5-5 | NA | TGTACCAGCAGCTTAGTAGGCGGGGAGCTGTTTTTT | CTSSLVGGELFF
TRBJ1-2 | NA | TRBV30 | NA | TGTGTCTGGAGCCCCACGACAGACAACTATGGCTACACCTTC | CVWSPTTDNYGYTF
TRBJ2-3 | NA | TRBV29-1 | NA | TGCAGCGTTTACCGCGGCGAGGTAGGTACGCAGTATTTT | CSVYRGEVGTQYF
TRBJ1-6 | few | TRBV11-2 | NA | TGTGCCAGCAGCCAGGCGGGAACAGGAGTCTCACCCCTCCACTTT | CASSQAGTGVSPLHF
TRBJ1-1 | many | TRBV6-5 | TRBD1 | TGTGCCAGCAGTGGGACAGATCGTATGGGCACTGAAGCTTTCTTT | CASSGTDRMGTEAFF
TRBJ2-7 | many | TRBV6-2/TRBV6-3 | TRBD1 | TGTGCCAGCAGATACCGGGACAGGGCTCTCGAGCAGTACTTC | CASRYRDRALEQYF
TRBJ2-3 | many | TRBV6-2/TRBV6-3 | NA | TGTGCCAGCAGTCGAGGGGGACTCATCACAGATACGCAGTATTTT | CASSRGGLITDTQYF
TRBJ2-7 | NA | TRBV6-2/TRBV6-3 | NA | TGTGCTAGCAGACTGCATGAGGCCGGCTACGAGCAGTACTTC | CASRLHEAGYEQYF
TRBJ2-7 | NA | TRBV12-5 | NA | TGTGTTAGTGGCCTACAGGAGTTATACGAGCAGTACTTC | CVSGLQELYEQYF
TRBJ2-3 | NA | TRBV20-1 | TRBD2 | TGCAGTGCTTTAGCGGGAGGGCCATGCACAGATATGCAGTATTTT | CSALAGGPCTDMQYF
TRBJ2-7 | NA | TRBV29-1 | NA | TGCAGCGTTGAGGACTCTTCCTACGAGCAGTACTTC | CSVEDSSYEQYF
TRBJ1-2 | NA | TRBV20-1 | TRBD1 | TGCAATGCTAGAGATCCCGGACAGGATAGCTACACCTTC | CNARDPGQDSYTF
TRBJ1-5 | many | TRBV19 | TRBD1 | TGTGCCAGTAGTGGAATTGGACAGGGTGGTCAGCCCCAGCATTTT | CASSGIGQGGQPQHF
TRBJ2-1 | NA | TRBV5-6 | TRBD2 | TGTGCCAGCAGCTTCATGGAGCGGGGTGAGGGAGAACAATGGGAGCAGTTCTTC | CASSFMERGEGEQWEQFF
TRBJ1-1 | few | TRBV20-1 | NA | TGCAGCGCTACTTCTGGACCTGAAGCTTCCTTT | CSATSGPEASF
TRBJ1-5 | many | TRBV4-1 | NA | TGCGCCAGCAGCCAAGATTATTCCGGTAGGTTGGCAAATCAGCCCCAGCATTTT | CASSQDYSGRLANQPQHF
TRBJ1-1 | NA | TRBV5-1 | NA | TGCGCCAGCAGCTGGGCGGGACCCGGGTACACTGAAGCTTTCTTT | CASSWAGPGYTEAFF
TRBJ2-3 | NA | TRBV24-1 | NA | TGTGTCACCAGTGATTTCTCAGATACGCAGTATTTT | CVTSDFSDTQYF
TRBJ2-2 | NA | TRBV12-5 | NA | TGTGCTAGTGGTACTACGGACTGGAACACCAGGGAGCTGTTCTTT | CASGTTDWNTRELFF
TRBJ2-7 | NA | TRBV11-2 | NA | TGTGCCAGCAGCTTAGGGGACGGAGGCTATGTGCAGTACTTC | CASSLGDGGYVQYF
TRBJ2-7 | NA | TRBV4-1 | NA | TGCGCCAGCAGCCAAGATGATACAGAAGGTACGTACGAGCAGTACTTC | CASSQDDTEGTYEQYF
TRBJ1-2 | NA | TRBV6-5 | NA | TGTGCCAGCAGTCCTCGTTTAGGTTCAGGGACTAACTATGGCTACACCTTC | CASSPRLGSGTNYGYTF
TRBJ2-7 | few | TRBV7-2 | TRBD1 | TGTGCCAGCAGCTTATTGCAGGGGGCCAGCGAGCAGTACTTC | CASSLLQGASEQYF
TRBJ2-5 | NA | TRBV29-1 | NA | TGCAGCGTATTCCAGTCCCAGGAGACCCAGTACTTC | CSVFQSQETQYF
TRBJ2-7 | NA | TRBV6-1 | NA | TGTACCAGCAGCCGAGAAGACAGGATCCCCTACGAGCAGTATTTC | CTSSREDRIPYEQYF
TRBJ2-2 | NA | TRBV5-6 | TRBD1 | TGTGCCAGCAGCTCGGTGCAGGGGGACACCGGGGAGCTGTTTTTT | CASSSVQGDTGELFF
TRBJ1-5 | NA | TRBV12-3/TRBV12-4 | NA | TGTGTCAGCAGTTTTCCCGGGGGCGGTCAGCCCCATCATTTT | CVSSFPGGGQPHHF
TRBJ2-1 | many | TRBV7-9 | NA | TGTGCCAGCAGCAAACAGACTAGTAGGAATGAGCAGTTCTTC | CASSKQTSRNEQFF
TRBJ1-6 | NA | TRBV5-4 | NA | TGTGCCAGCGGCCCCTATAATTCACTCCTCCACTTT | CASGPYNSLLHF
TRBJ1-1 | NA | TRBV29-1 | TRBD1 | TGCAGCGTCGGCAGGGGGAGGAACACTGAAGCTTTCTTT | CSVGRGRNTEAFF
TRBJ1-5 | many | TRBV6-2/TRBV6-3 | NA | TGTGCCACCGATCGACAGTCAAGCAATCAGCCCCAGCATTTT | CATDRQSSNQPQHF
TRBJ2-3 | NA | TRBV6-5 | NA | TGTGCCGACCAATATCTGGGGGGCACAGATACGCAGTATTTT | CADQYLGGTDTQYF
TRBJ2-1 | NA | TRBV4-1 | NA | TGCACCAGCAGCCAAGATTTTGGGGCTGTAAGCGGGCAGTTCTTC | CTSSQDFGAVSGQFF
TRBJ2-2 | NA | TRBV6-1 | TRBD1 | TGTGCCAGCACTAACAGGGGGAACACCGGGGAGCTGTTTTTT | CASTNRGNTGELFF
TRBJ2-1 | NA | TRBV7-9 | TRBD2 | TGTGCCAGCAGCTCGGTAGAGGGACTAGCGGGAGCTTTCAATGAGCAGTTCTTC | CASSSVEGLAGAFNEQFF
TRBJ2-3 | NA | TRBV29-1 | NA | TGCGGCGTTGAAGGACACCAGCGGGCCACAGATACGCAGTATTTT | CGVEGHQRATDTQYF
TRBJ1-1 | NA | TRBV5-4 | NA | TGTACCAGCAGCCAATTGGCACAGGGTGCTTTCTTT | CTSSQLAQGAFF
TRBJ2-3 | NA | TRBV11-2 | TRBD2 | TGTGCCGGCAGCTCGGGTCTAGCGGGGGGAACAGATACGCAGTATTTT | CAGSSGLAGGTDTQYF
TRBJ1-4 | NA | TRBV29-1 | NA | TGTATCGCGGCCTCATCGGCCGAGAAACTGTTTTTT | CIAASSAEKLFF
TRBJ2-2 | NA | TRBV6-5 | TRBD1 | TGTGCCAGCAGAGACAGGGGGTCCGGGGAGCTGTTTTTT | CASRDRGSGELFF
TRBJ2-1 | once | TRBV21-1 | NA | TGTGCCAGCAGGCGGTTCACCCCCTACAATGAGCAGTTCTTC | CASRRFTPYNEQFF
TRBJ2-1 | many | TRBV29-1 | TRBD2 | TGCAGCGTTGTTTGGCTAGCGGGATCCCAGTACAATGAGCAGTTCTTC | CSVVWLAGSQYNEQFF
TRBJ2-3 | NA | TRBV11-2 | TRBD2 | TGTGCCACCGGCCACCAGACGACTAGCGGGAGTGCGACAGATACGCAGTATTTT | CATGHQTTSGSATDTQYF
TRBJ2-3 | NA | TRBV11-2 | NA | TGCGCCAGCAGCTTAGACTGGCGAGGGAGCACAGATACGCAGTATTTT | CASSLDWRGSTDTQYF
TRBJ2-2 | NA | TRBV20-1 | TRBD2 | TGCAGTGCTGGACCACCTAGCGGGAGAGGGCTTCACGGTGAGCTGTTTTTT | CSAGPPSGRGLHGELFF
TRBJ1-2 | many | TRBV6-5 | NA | TGTGCCAGCAGACTCGGGCAACATGGCTACACCTTC | CASRLGQHGYTF
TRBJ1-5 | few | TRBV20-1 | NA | TGCAGTGCTAGGCAGGGACCCAGCAATCAGCCCCAGCATTTT | CSARQGPSNQPQHF
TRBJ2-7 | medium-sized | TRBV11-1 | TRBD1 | TGTGCCAGCAGCTTACGACAGGGGATCGACGAGCAGTACTTC | CASSLRQGIDEQYF
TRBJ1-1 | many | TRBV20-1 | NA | TGCAGTGCTAGAAGGCCTCAGATGAACACTGAAGCTTTCTTT | CSARRPQMNTEAFF
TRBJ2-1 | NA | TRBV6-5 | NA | TGTGACAGCAGTTACCCTCCGGTACCCGCCCCGAGTGGCCTGCAGTTCTTC | CDSSYPPVPAPSGLQFF
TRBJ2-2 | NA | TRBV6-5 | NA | TGTGCCAGCAGTTGCTCGCTTCGGGAGCTGTTTTTT | CASSCSLRELFF
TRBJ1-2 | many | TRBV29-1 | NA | TGCAGCGTTGACTTAGGGGTATCTGGCTACACCTTC | CSVDLGVSGYTF
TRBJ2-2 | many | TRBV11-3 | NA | TGTGCCAGCAGCACCAGTCGGACAGAGGGGACCGGGGAGCTGTTTTTT | CASSTSRTEGTGELFF
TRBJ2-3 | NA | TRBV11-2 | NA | TGTTCCATCTGCCTCCTCGGGTCAGATACGCAGTATTTT | CSICLLGSDTQYF
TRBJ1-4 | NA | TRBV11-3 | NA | TGTGCCAGCAGCTTAGTGTCCAGTGGAAAATTGTTTTTT | CASSLVSSGKLFF
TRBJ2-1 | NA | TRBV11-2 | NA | TGTGCCAGCAGCTTGGTCCTATCGGGGATTGATGAGCAGTTCTTC | CASSLVLSGIDEQFF